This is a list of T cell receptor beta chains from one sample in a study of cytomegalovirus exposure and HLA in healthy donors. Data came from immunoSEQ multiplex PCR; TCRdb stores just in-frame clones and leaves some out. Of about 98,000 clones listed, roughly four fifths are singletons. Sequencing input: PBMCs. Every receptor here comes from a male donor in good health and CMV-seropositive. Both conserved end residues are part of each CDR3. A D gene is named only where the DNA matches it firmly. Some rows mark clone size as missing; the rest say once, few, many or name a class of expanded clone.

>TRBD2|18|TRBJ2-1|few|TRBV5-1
CASSYGWTSGAGINEQFF
TGCGCCAGCAGCTATGGATGGACTAGCGGGGCGGGGATCAATGAGCAGTTCTTC
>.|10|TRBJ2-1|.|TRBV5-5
CASSLIPEFF
TGTGCCAGCAGCTTAATCCCCGAGTTCTTC
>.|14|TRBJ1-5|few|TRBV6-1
CASSEKDTYQPQHF
TGTGCCAGCAGTGAAAAAGACACTTATCAGCCCCAGCATTTT
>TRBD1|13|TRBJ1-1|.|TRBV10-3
CAISGTGGTEAFF
TGTGCCATCAGTGGGACAGGGGGCACTGAAGCTTTCTTT
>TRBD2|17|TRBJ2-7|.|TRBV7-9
CASSSPPRGGGGREQYF
TGTGCCAGCAGCTCCCCCCCACGGGGCGGGGGGGGCAGGGAGCAGTACTTC
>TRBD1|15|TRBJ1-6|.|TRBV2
CASRQDRVGNSPLHF
TGTGCCAGCAGGCAGGACAGGGTGGGGAATTCACCCCTCCACTTT
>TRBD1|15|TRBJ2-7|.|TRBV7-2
CASSWGTGGFYEQYF
TGTGCCAGCAGCTGGGGGACAGGGGGCTTTTACGAGCAGTACTTC
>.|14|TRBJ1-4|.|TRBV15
CATSWGQTNEKLFF
TGTGCCACCAGCTGGGGACAAACTAATGAAAAACTGTTTTTT
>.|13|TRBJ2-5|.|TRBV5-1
CASSLNYQETQYF
TGCGCCAGCAGCTTGAACTACCAAGAGACCCAGTACTTC
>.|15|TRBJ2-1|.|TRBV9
CASSVGAGSYNEQFF
TGTGCCAGCAGCGTAGGAGCGGGCTCCTACAATGAGCAGTTCTTC
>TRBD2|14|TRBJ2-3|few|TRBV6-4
CASRNEREQGTQYF
TGTGCCAGCAGAAACGAGCGGGAGCAGGGTACGCAGTATTTT
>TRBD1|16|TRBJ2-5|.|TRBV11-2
CASSSLDRGPQETQYF
TGTGCCAGCAGCTCCCTGGACAGGGGACCTCAAGAGACCCAGTACTTC
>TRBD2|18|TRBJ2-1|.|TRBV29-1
CSVEDWGSGSYSYNEQFF
TGCAGCGTTGAAGATTGGGGTAGCGGGAGTTACTCCTACAATGAGCAGTTCTTC
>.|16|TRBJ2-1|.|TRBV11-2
CASSIQGGKSYNEQFF
TGTGCCAGCAGCATACAGGGTGGGAAGTCCTACAATGAGCAGTTCTTC
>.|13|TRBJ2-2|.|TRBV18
CASSPPVTGELFF
TGTGCCAGCTCACCACCCGTAACCGGGGAGCTGTTTTTT
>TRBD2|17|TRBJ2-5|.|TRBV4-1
CASSQLPGLAVGVTQYF
TGCGCCAGCAGCCAGCTTCCGGGACTAGCGGTAGGGGTGACCCAGTACTTC
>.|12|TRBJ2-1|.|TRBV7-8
CASSPRLVEQFF
TGTGCCAGCAGCCCGAGACTAGTTGAGCAGTTCTTC
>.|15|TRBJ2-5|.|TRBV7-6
CASSSRAGYQETQYF
TGTGCCAGCAGCTCCCGGGCAGGGTACCAAGAGACCCAGTACTTC
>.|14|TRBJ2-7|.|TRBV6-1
CASRPWGLSYEQYF
TGTGCCAGCAGACCCTGGGGACTTTCCTACGAGCAGTACTTC
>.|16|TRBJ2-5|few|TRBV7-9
CASSLDLQGPQETQYF
TGTGCCAGCAGCTTAGACCTACAGGGCCCACAAGAGACCCAGTACTTC
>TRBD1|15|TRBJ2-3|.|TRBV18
CASSLGQVSTDTQYF
TGTGCCAGCTCACTGGGACAGGTGAGCACAGATACGCAGTATTTT
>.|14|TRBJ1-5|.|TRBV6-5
CASSSRYSNQPQHF
TGTGCCAGCAGTTCGCGGTATAGCAATCAGCCCCAGCATTTT
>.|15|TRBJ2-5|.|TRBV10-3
CAISTPEGQQETQYF
TGTGCCATCAGTACCCCGGAGGGACAGCAAGAGACCCAGTACTTC
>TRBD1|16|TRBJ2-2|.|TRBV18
CASSPPLGQGGGELFF
TGTGCCAGCTCACCACCCCTCGGACAGGGCGGCGGGGAGCTGTTTTTT
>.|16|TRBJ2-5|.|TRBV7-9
CASSTLTGTDQETQYF
TGTGCCAGCAGCACCTTGACAGGGACTGACCAAGAGACCCAGTACTTC
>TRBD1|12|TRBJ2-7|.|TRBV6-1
CAIYRGPYEQYF
TGTGCCATCTACAGGGGTCCCTACGAGCAGTACTTC
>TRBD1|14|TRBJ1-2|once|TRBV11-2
CASSSHRGNSGYTF
TGTGCCAGCAGCTCTCACAGGGGAAACTCTGGCTACACCTTC
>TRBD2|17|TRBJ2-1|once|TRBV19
CASSIRGFEREGDEQFF
TGTGCCAGTAGTATTCGAGGGTTCGAGCGGGAGGGAGATGAGCAGTTCTTC
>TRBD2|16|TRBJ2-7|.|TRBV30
CAWSRGRTGGLYEQYF
TGTGCCTGGAGTAGGGGCAGGACGGGAGGACTCTACGAGCAGTACTTC
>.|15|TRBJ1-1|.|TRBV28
CASSSAGTSNTEAFF
TGTGCCAGCAGTTCGGCGGGCACATCGAACACTGAAGCTTTCTTT
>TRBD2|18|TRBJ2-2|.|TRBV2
CASSEISGRASSTGELFF
TGTGCCAGCAGTGAAATTAGCGGGAGGGCCTCGAGCACCGGGGAGCTGTTTTTT
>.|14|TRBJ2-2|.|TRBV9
CASSAGLYTGELFF
TGTGCCAGCAGCGCCGGACTTTACACCGGGGAGCTGTTTTTT
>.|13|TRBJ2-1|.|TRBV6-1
CASTQDWANEQFF
TGTGCCAGCACCCAGGACTGGGCTAATGAGCAGTTCTTC
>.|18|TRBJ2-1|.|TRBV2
CASSEVYREAGTYNEQFF
TGTGCCAGCAGTGAAGTTTACAGGGAAGCGGGGACGTACAATGAGCAGTTCTTC
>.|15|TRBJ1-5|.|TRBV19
CASSIVQGTTQPQHF
TGTGCCAGTAGTATCGTGCAGGGGACAACTCAGCCCCAGCATTTT
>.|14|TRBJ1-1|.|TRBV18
CASSPENMNTEAFF
TGTGCCAGCTCACCAGAAAACATGAACACTGAAGCTTTCTTT
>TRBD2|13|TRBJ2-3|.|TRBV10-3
CATLAGGPDTQYF
TGTGCCACCTTAGCGGGAGGCCCCGATACGCAGTATTTT
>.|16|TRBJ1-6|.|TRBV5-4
CASSRSGSSYNSPLHF
TGTGCCAGCAGCAGGAGCGGCAGCTCCTATAATTCACCCCTCCACTTT
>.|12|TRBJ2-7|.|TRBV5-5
CASSSGTYEQYF
TGTGCCAGCAGCTCCGGGACCTACGAGCAGTACTTC
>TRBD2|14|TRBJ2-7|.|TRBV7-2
CASSSGLAGYEQYF
TGTGCCAGCAGCTCCGGACTAGCGGGCTACGAGCAGTACTTC
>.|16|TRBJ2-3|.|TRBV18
CASSPDRQSSTDTQYF
TGTGCCAGCTCACCAGACAGACAATCTAGCACAGATACGCAGTATTTT
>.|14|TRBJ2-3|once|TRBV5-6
CASSPPGVPDTQYF
TGTGCCAGCAGCCCGCCGGGTGTCCCAGATACGCAGTATTTT
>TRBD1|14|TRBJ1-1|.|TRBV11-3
CASSSGTGGTEAFF
TGTGCCAGCAGCTCTGGGACAGGGGGGACTGAAGCTTTCTTT
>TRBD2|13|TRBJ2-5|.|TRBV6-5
CASSGTSGETQYF
TGTGCCAGCAGTGGGACTAGCGGGGAGACCCAGTACTTC
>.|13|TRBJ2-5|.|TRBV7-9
CASSLGQTTDQYF
TGTGCCAGCAGCTTAGGGCAGACTACGGACCAGTACTTC
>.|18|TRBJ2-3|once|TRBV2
CASSRKRGGDSRPDTQYF
TGTGCCAGCAGCCGAAAAAGGGGGGGTGACTCAAGACCAGATACGCAGTATTTT
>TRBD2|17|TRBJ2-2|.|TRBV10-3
CAISDGTSGSLTGELFF
TGTGCCATCAGTGACGGGACTAGCGGGAGTTTAACCGGGGAGCTGTTTTTT
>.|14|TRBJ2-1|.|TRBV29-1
CSVEVHLGDNEQFF
TGCAGCGTTGAGGTCCATTTAGGGGACAATGAGCAGTTCTTC
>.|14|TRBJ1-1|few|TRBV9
CARGGEGRDTEAFF
TGTGCCAGGGGGGGGGAGGGAAGGGACACTGAAGCTTTCTTT
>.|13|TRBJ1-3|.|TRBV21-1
CASSKVRGNTIYF
TGTGCCAGCAGCAAAGTTAGAGGAAACACCATATATTTT
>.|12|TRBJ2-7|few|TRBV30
CAWSLSAYEQYF
TGTGCCTGGAGTCTGTCAGCGTACGAGCAGTACTTC
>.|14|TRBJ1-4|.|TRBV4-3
CASSQDRDSEKLFF
TGCGCCAGCAGCCAAGATCGCGACAGTGAAAAACTGTTTTTT
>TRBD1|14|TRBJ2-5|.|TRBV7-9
CASSPGQGQETQYF
TGTGCCAGCAGCCCCGGACAGGGGCAAGAGACCCAGTACTTC
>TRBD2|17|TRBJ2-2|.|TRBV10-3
CAISESSSGRGTGELFF
TGTGCCATCAGTGAGTCGTCTAGCGGGAGAGGGACCGGGGAGCTGTTTTTT
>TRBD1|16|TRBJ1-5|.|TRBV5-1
CASSLGNSGGQEPQHF
TGCGCCAGCAGCTTGGGTAATTCAGGGGGCCAAGAGCCCCAGCATTTT
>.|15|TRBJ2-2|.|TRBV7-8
CASSLGSGATGELFF
TGTGCCAGCAGCTTAGGATCGGGAGCCACCGGGGAGCTGTTTTTT
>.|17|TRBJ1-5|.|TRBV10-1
CASSERSGGCSNQPQHF
TGCGCCAGCAGTGAGAGGTCGGGGGGCTGTAGCAATCAGCCCCAGCATTTT
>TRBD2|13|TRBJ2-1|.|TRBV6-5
CATQGLALNEQFF
TGTGCCACCCAGGGACTAGCTCTCAATGAGCAGTTCTTC
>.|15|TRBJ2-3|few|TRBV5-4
CASSLDSLPTDTQYF
TGTGCCAGCAGCTTGGACTCGCTCCCCACAGATACGCAGTATTTT